One and the same sample provided the 23 T cell receptor beta chains below, sequenced in a study of cytomegalovirus exposure and HLA in healthy donors. Sequencing used immunoSEQ multiplex PCR; TCRdb keeps in-frame clones, though not all of them. Of approximately 64,000 clones listed, roughly 90% are singletons. Sequencing used PBMCs. The receptors originated from a woman between 18 and 29 years old in good health and CMV-seronegative.

The rearrangement links TRBV9 to TRBJ1-1, with 7 positions matching TRBD1. This CDR3 contains 12 residues. The germline gives CDR1 SGDLS, CDR2 YYNGEE. Trimming removed 4 bases from V and 5 bases from J; junction bases left unmatched: 2. The CDR3 region has the DNA TGTGCCAGCAGCTCACAGGGGACTGAAGCTTTCTTT. This codes for CASSSQGTEAFF.

This rearrangement joins TRBV27 to TRBJ2-3; the D is unclear. The V end was cut by 3 bases, the J end by 4 bases, with 8 bases between. This CDR3 is built from 13 residues. Germline V gives CDR1 MNHEY, CDR2 SMNVEV (reference sequence). CDR3 protein: CASSFLRPDTQYF. In DNA form, the CDR3 reads TGTGCCAGCAGTTTTCTCCGTCCAGATACGCAGTATTTT.

This clone was observed a handful of times. This chain links TRBV18 with TRBJ1-1; 8 positions match TRBD1. This CDR3 spans 13 amino acids. V shed 3 bases and J 5 bases; nucleotides not matched to a gene: 2. Germline CDR1 is KGHSH and CDR2 is LQKENI. CDR3 sequence reads: CASSPDRETEAFF. The CDR3 DNA is TGTGCCAGCTCACCGGACAGGGAAACTGAAGCTTTCTTT.

This clone has just a few counts. This chain joins TRBV2 and TRBJ1-2; D is possibly TRBD1 (6 bases). Germline CDR1 SNHLY, CDR2 FYNNEI. Trimming removed 7 bases at V and 4 bases at J, with 16 bases between. The CDR3 consists of 14 residues. The CDR3 bases are TGTGCCAGCACCCGAGAAGGACAGAGCTATGGCTACACCTTC. Translation: CASTREGQSYGYTF.

The chain is built from TRBV11-3 and TRBJ2-5; 9 bases line up with TRBD1. Trimming cost V 5 bases and J 4 bases; bases outside gene matches: 5. The length of the CDR3 is 14 residues. Germline V gene lookup returns CDR1 SGHNT and CDR2 YENEEA. CDR3 coding DNA: TGTGCCAGCAGCGGCACAGGGGGCTTAGAGACCCAGTACTTC. This gives the protein CASSGTGGLETQYF.

The J gene is TRBJ2-5, the V gene TRBV7-3; the D is unclear. Germline V gene sequence: CDR1 SGHTA, CDR2 FQGTGA. CDR3 length: 13 amino acids. Trimming took 1 base from V and 4 from J, leaving 7 bases between them. The CDR3 is CASSLMARETQYF. DNA of the CDR3: TGTGCCAGCAGCTTAATGGCCCGAGAGACCCAGTACTTC.

The CDR3 DNA sequence: TGCGCCAGCAGTCCATTATACGCCCGACAGACCAGGGATACGCAGTATTTT. Amino acid sequence: CASSPLYARQTRDTQYF. This chain connects TRBV4-1 to TRBJ2-3; D is possibly TRBD1 (5 bases). The CDR3 is 17 amino acids. CDR1 and CDR2 (germline): MGHRA, YSYEKL. The germline V and J ends were trimmed by 6 bases and 6 bases, with 25 bases remaining between them.

This chain connects TRBV6-1 to TRBJ2-3, with 8 nucleotides matching TRBD1. Losses at the gene ends were 4 bases for V and 7 bases for J; bases not matched to a gene: 13. The germline gives CDR1 MNHNS, CDR2 SASEGT. The CDR3 contains 16 residues. The CDR3 sequence is CASSAFGQGPQNTQYF. The CDR3 region has the DNA TGTGCCAGCAGTGCCTTCGGACAGGGCCCACAAAATACGCAGTATTTT.

This clone was recorded once. The chain uses TRBV6-9 and TRBJ1-2; D is uncertain. Trimming removed 2 bases at V and 4 bases at J, with 14 bases between. Per germline, CDR1 MNHGY and CDR2 SVAAGI. The CDR3 is 15 amino acids. The CDR3: CASSYTRVGSYGYTF. The CDR3 DNA reads as TGTGCCAGCAGTTATACTAGGGTGGGCAGCTATGGCTACACCTTC.

In nucleotides, the CDR3 is TGTGCCAGCAGTGAAGCTAGCGGGGGGGCAACCGATACGCAGTATTTT. Amino acid sequence: CASSEASGGATDTQYF. V usage is TRBV6-1 and J usage is TRBJ2-3, with TRBD2 matching 11 bases. Germline lookup yields CDR1 MNHNS and CDR2 SASEGT. The CDR3 runs to 16 residues. J was trimmed by 6 bases and V by 0 bases; bases with no gene match: 5.

The chain uses TRBV19 and TRBJ2-4, with no clear D. Trimming cost V 0 bases and J 0 bases, with 12 bases left between them. The germline V gene encodes CDR1 LNHDA and CDR2 SQIVND (reference sequence). The CDR3 is 17 amino acids. The CDR3 loop is CASSIEGQAVAKNIQYF. DNA of the CDR3: TGTGCCAGTAGTATAGAAGGTCAGGCAGTAGCCAAAAACATTCAGTACTTC.

The V call is TRBV9, the J call TRBJ1-5; no clear D gene. Germline V gene data show CDR1 as SGDLS and CDR2 as YYNGEE. The CDR3 extends over 14 amino acids. V dropped 4 bases and J dropped 6 bases, with 14 bases sitting between them. CDR3 DNA: TGTGCCAGCAGCTTCGACCTGTCGGGTCAGCCCCAGCATTTT. The encoded protein is CASSFDLSGQPQHF.

The chain employs TRBV4-2 and TRBJ2-5; D unclear. V was trimmed by 0 bases and J by 2 bases, leaving 7 bases between them. The germline V gene encodes CDR1 LGHNA and CDR2 YNFKEQ. The CDR3 length is 14 residues. CDR3 nucleotide sequence: TGTGCCAGCAGCCAAGAGAAAGCTCAAGAGACCCAGTACTTC. Amino acid sequence: CASSQEKAQETQYF.

The chain joins TRBV27 to TRBJ2-1; a possible D gene is TRBD1 (5 bases). Trimming removed 7 bases from V and 2 bases from J, with 15 bases in between. The CDR3 has 15 residues. Germline-derived CDR1 and CDR2 are MNHEY and SMNVEV (reference sequence). The CDR3 spells CASTLWGGTYNEQFF. The DNA for the CDR3 is TGTGCCAGCACCCTTTGGGGCGGAACCTACAATGAGCAGTTCTTC.

V usage is TRBV9 and J usage is TRBJ2-7, with 11 bases identical to TRBD1. V shed 3 bases and J 6 bases; nucleotides not matched to a gene: 11. This CDR3 is 16 amino acids long. Germline V lookup: CDR1 SGDLS, CDR2 YYNGEE. The CDR3 DNA is TGTGCCAGCAGCGGAGGCACCGGACAGGGGGCTGGCGAGCAGTACTTC. This sequence encodes CASSGGTGQGAGEQYF.

Only a few counts were recorded for this clone. This chain links TRBV7-2 with TRBJ2-5; 12 nucleotides line up with TRBD2. In germline, CDR1 is SGHTA, CDR2 FQGNSA. The junction had 2 bases not matched to a gene; V was cut back by 2 bases and J by 4 bases. The CDR3 totals 15 residues. The CDR3 DNA sequence: TGTGCCAGCAGCTTATTGACTAGCGGGGGAGAGACCCAGTACTTC. Its protein product is CASSLLTSGGETQYF.

The chain couples TRBV4-3 to TRBJ1-5; D uncertain. From germline, CDR1 is LGHNA and CDR2 YSLEER. V dropped 2 bases and J dropped 5 bases, with 13 bases sitting between them. This CDR3 is built from 15 residues. The CDR3 protein is CASSQLLLPHQPQHF. The CDR3 DNA follows: TGCGCCAGCAGCCAACTACTACTCCCCCATCAGCCCCAGCATTTT.

The CDR3 coding sequence is TGTGCCAGCAGCTTAACTGGGGGCATCTACAATGAGCAGTTCTTC. Translating gives CASSLTGGIYNEQFF. J is TRBJ2-1 and V is TRBV7-2, with TRBD1 as a possible D gene (6 bases). This CDR3 has 15 residues. Trimming removed 2 bases at V and 3 bases at J, with 11 bases between. The germline V gene encodes CDR1 SGHTA and CDR2 FQGNSA.

V and J are TRBV7-2 and TRBJ2-7; 13 positions agree with TRBD2. The germline CDR1 and CDR2 sequences are SGHTA and FQGNSA. This CDR3 is 13 amino acids long. Germline trimming cut 1 base from V and 12 bases from J; bases unmatched to any gene: 3. CDR3 DNA: TGTGCCAGCAGCTTAGTGACTAGCGGGGGGCCGTACTTC. Protein product: CASSLVTSGGPYF.

The chain combines TRBV7-8 with TRBJ2-1; D gene unclear. The CDR3 consists of 14 residues. V lost 7 bases, J lost 4 bases, and 14 bases lay in between. From germline, CDR1 is SGHVS and CDR2 FQNEAQ. CDR3 coding DNA: TGTGCCAGCAATCCCAATGGAGTTTACAATGAGCAGTTCTTC. Translating gives CASNPNGVYNEQFF.

DNA for the CDR3: TGCGCCAGCAGCTTGGTCGAGGGTTCCGAGCAGTACTTC. Its translation is CASSLVEGSEQYF. The rearrangement links TRBV5-1 to TRBJ2-7; weak D call: TRBD2 (5 bases). The V end was cut by 0 bases, the J end by 6 bases, with 10 bases between. The CDR3 is 13 amino acids. CDR1 and CDR2 (germline): SGHRS, YFSETQ.

The rearrangement links TRBV7-8 to TRBJ2-7; 8 bases are shared with TRBD2. With V trimmed by 5 bases and J by 3 bases, 3 bases remained unmatched. This CDR3 is built from 13 residues. CDR1 and CDR2 (germline): SGHVS, FQNEAQ. Here the CDR3 reads CASSQLADYEQYF. The DNA for the CDR3 is TGTGCCAGCAGCCAACTAGCGGACTACGAGCAGTACTTC.

The rearrangement joins TRBV4-1 to TRBJ2-1; TRBD1 agrees at 7 bases. V lost 4 bases and J lost 4; bases outside the gene matches: 4. The CDR3 consists of 14 residues. Germline V lookup: CDR1 MGHRA, CDR2 YSYEKL. CDR3 sequence (DNA): TGCGCCAGCAGCCGGGACAGAACTTACAATGAGCAGTTCTTC. Translated: CASSRDRTYNEQFF.